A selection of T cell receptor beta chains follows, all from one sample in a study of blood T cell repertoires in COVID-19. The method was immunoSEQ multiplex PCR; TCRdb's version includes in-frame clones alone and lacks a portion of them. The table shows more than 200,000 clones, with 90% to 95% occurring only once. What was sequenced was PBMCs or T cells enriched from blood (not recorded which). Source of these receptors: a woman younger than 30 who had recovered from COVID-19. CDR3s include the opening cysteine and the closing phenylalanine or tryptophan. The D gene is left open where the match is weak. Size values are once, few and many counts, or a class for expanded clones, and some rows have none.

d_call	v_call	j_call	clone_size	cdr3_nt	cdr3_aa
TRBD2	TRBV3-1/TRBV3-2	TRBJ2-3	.	TGTGCCAGCAGCCATAGCGGGAAGAGCACAGATACGCAGTATTTT	CASSHSGKSTDTQYF
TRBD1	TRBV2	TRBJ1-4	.	TGTGCCAGCACCCGGGACAGGGAAACTAATGAAAAACTGTTTTTT	CASTRDRETNEKLFF
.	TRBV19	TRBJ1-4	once	TGTGCCAGTAGTATCAGGGTTAGGCCTGAAAAACTGTTTTTT	CASSIRVRPEKLFF
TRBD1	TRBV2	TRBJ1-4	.	TGTGCCAGCAGTGAAGAACGACAGGGGTTTAGTGAAAAACTGTTTTTT	CASSEERQGFSEKLFF
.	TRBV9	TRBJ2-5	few	TGTGCCAGCAGCGTAGACCCGGGGTACCAAGAGACCCAGTACTTC	CASSVDPGYQETQYF
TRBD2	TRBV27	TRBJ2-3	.	TGTGCCAGCAGTTTCGTTGTTTCTAGCGGGGCCTATACGCAGTATTTT	CASSFVVSSGAYTQYF
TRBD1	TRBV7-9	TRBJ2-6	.	TGTGCCAGCAGCTCTCCTCGGGGACAGAGCTCTGGGGCCAACGTCCTGACTTTC	CASSSPRGQSSGANVLTF
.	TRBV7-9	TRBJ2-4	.	TGTGCCAGCAGTTCAACCGACAGGCTGATGGACATTCAGTACTTC	CASSSTDRLMDIQYF
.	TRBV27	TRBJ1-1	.	TGTGCCAGCAATCCTCCGCTCCACATAAGACAGGCGGGAGCTTTCTTT	CASNPPLHIRQAGAFF
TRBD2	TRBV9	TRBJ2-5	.	TGTGCCAGCAGCGTAGGAACTAGCGGGGGCAGGGAGACCCAGTACTTC	CASSVGTSGGRETQYF
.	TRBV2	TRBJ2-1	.	TGTGCCAGCAGTGATTTTGAGGGCCTGGATGAGCAGTTCTTC	CASSDFEGLDEQFF
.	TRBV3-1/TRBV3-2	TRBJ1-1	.	TGTGCCAGCAGCCGGCCAGGAGGAGTTGAAGCTTTCTTT	CASSRPGGVEAFF
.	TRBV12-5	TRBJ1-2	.	TGTGCTAGTGGTTCCTCCAGTGGCTACACCTTC	CASGSSSGYTF
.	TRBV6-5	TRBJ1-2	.	TGTGCCAGCAGGGGGCGGAGGGGCTATGGCTACACCTTC	CASRGRRGYGYTF
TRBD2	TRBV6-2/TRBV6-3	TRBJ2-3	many	TGTGCCAGCAGTTACGCTAGCGGGGGGGCAGATACGCAGTATTTT	CASSYASGGADTQYF
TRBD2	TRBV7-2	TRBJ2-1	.	TGTGCCAGCAGCTTAACTAGCGGGAGTTCCCTAGAGCAGTTCTTC	CASSLTSGSSLEQFF
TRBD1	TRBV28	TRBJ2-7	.	TGTGCCAGCAGTTTAAGAGGGGGCAAGGGCTCCTACGAGCAGTACTTC	CASSLRGGKGSYEQYF
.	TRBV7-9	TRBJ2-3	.	TGTGCCAGCAGCTTATTAGGCACAGATACGCAGTATTTT	CASSLLGTDTQYF
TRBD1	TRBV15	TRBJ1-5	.	TGTGCCACCAGGGGACAGTCGATAGGGCCCCAGCATTTT	CATRGQSIGPQHF
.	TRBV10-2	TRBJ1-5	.	TGCGCCAGCAGGGTAGCAGGGGTTGGCAATCAGCCCCAGCATTTT	CASRVAGVGNQPQHF
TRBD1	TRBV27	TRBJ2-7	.	TGTGCCAGCAGTTTAGACAGGGGTCTCCACGAGCAGTACTTC	CASSLDRGLHEQYF
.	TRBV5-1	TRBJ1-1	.	TGCGCCAGCAGCTCAACGGGGGTCTCGAACACTGAAGCTTTCTTT	CASSSTGVSNTEAFF
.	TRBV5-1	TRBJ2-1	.	TGCGCCAGCAGCTTGGCCAGCATAGGAGGCTCCTACAATGAGCAGTTCTTC	CASSLASIGGSYNEQFF
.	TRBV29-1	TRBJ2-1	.	TGCAGCGTTGATGGGTGGCGGGAAAGATATGAGCAGTTCTTC	CSVDGWRERYEQFF
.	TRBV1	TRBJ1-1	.	TGCACCAGCAGCCGAGGGGGTACTGAAGCTTTCTTT	CTSSRGGTEAFF
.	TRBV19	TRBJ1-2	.	TGTGCCAGTGCCGAGGTCTATGGCTACACCTTC	CASAEVYGYTF
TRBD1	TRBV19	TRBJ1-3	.	TGTGCCACCGTTTCCCTCGGGACAGGACGAAACACCATATATTTT	CATVSLGTGRNTIYF
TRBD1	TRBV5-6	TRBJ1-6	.	TGTGCCAGCGGGGTAGACAGGGGAGCTTCCAGATCACCCCTCCACTTT	CASGVDRGASRSPLHF
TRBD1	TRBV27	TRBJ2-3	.	TGTGCCAGCAGTCCGACAGGGTTTAGCACAGATACGCAGTATTTT	CASSPTGFSTDTQYF
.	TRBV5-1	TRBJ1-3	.	TGCGCCAGCAGCTTGAGGGGAGGAAACACCATATATTTT	CASSLRGGNTIYF
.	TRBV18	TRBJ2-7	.	TGTGCCAGCTCACCAGGCAGATCCTACGAGCAGTACTTC	CASSPGRSYEQYF
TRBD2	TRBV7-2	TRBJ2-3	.	TGTGCCAGCAGCTTACTTAGCGGGGCAGATACGCAGTATTTT	CASSLLSGADTQYF
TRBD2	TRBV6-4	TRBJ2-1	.	TGTGCCAGCAGTGACACTAGCGGGAGTTACAATGAGCAGTTCTTC	CASSDTSGSYNEQFF
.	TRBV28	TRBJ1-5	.	TGTGCCAGCAGTTTATATGGAGATCAGCCCCAGCATTTT	CASSLYGDQPQHF
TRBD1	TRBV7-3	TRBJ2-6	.	TGTGCCAGCAGCACCAGGGGGTCCAACGTCCTGACTTTC	CASSTRGSNVLTF
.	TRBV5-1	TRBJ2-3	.	TGCGCCAGCAGCTTAGGACTTGCCTACACAGATACGCAGTATTTT	CASSLGLAYTDTQYF
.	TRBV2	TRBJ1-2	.	TGTGCCAGCACCGTGGGGGGGCCCGCTTGGACCTTC	CASTVGGPAWTF
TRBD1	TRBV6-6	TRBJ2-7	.	TGTGCCAGCAGTCGGGACAGGGGCTACGAGCAGTACTTC	CASSRDRGYEQYF
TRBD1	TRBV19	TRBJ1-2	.	TGTGCCAGTAGCCGAACCAACAGGGGTCAGAGTTATGGCTACACCTTC	CASSRTNRGQSYGYTF
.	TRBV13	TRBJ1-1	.	TGTGCCAGCAGCTGGATTACCCCAGAGGTTGGCGGAAACACTGAAGCTTTCTTT	CASSWITPEVGGNTEAFF
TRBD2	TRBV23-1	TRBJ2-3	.	TGCGCCAGCAGTCAGGGGAGGGGCTCAAAAGATACGCAGTATTTT	CASSQGRGSKDTQYF
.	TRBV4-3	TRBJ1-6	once	TGCGCCAGCAGCCAAGATACGGACAGAAGAAATTCACCCCTCCACTTT	CASSQDTDRRNSPLHF
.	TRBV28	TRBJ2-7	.	TGTGCCAGCAGTTTTGGGGGGAACGAGCAGTACTTC	CASSFGGNEQYF
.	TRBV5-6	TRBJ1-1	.	TGTGCCAGCAGCTTGGATGGCGGAATGAACACTGAAGCTTTCTTT	CASSLDGGMNTEAFF
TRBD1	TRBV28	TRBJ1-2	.	TGTGCCAGCACCCCTGGGACAGGGGAGGATGGCTACACCTTC	CASTPGTGEDGYTF
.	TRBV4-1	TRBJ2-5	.	TGCGCCAGCAGCCAAGAGGGTGAAGGGGGAGCGGAGACCCAGTACTTC	CASSQEGEGGAETQYF
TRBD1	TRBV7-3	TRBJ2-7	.	TGTGCCAGCAGCTTAGACCGGGACAGCTACGAGCAGTACTTC	CASSLDRDSYEQYF
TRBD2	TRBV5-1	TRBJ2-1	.	TGCGCCAGCAATAAGGGGCGGGAGATCGATGAGCAGTTCTTC	CASNKGREIDEQFF
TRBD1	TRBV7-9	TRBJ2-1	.	TGTGCCAGCAGCTTATCGTCGCCGGGACAGGGTGGTCGTGAGCAGTTCTTC	CASSLSSPGQGGREQFF
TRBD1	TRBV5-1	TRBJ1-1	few	TGCGCCAGCAGCTTGAGGGCAGGGGGGAACTTGAACACTGAAGCTTTCTTT	CASSLRAGGNLNTEAFF
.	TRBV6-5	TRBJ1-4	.	TGTGCCAGCGACCGGGGTAATGAGGGAAAACTGTTTTTT	CASDRGNEGKLFF